A selection of T cell receptor beta chains follows, all from one sample in a study of cytomegalovirus exposure and HLA in healthy donors. Only in-frame clones appear in the TCRdb table, and some are missing; sequencing was by immunoSEQ multiplex PCR. The data hold hundreds of thousands of clones, with about 75% observed a single time. Sequenced material: PBMCs. These receptors were taken from a female donor in good health and CMV-seronegative. The conserved cysteine and the conserved F or W are not part of the CDR3 here.

CDR3 protein: ASSESAGGGRRF
J gene: TRBJ1-1
V gene: TRBV10-1

CDR3 protein: ASSLAGTVEAF
J gene: TRBJ1-1
V gene: TRBV7-9

CDR3 protein: ASSIDRYYGYT
J gene: TRBJ1-2
V gene: TRBV19

CDR3 protein: ASSVDTVQEKLF
J gene: TRBJ1-4
V gene: TRBV9

CDR3 protein: ASSYDRGRGEKLF
J gene: TRBJ1-4
V gene: TRBV6-6

CDR3 protein: ASSETSGSGEQY
J gene: TRBJ2-7
V gene: TRBV2

CDR3 protein: ASSEGWSGTQETQY
J gene: TRBJ2-5
V gene: TRBV6-1

CDR3 protein: ASSEASLAGGRGELF
J gene: TRBJ2-2
V gene: TRBV6-1

CDR3 protein: ASGRTGYNYGYT
J gene: TRBJ1-2
V gene: TRBV23-1

CDR3 protein: ASSKGLTSTDTQY
J gene: TRBJ2-3
V gene: TRBV11-3

CDR3 protein: ASSIGLAVLRGETQY
J gene: TRBJ2-5
V gene: TRBV9

CDR3 protein: ASSINSGANEQF
J gene: TRBJ2-1
V gene: TRBV19

CDR3 protein: ATGKTGTRRETQY
J gene: TRBJ2-5
V gene: TRBV10-3

CDR3 protein: ASSPRTGNAHNEQF
J gene: TRBJ2-1
V gene: TRBV11-3

CDR3 protein: ASSFVAGGYEQY
J gene: TRBJ2-7
V gene: TRBV5-1